The 2 T cell receptor beta chains below come from one sample, sequenced in a study of cytomegalovirus exposure and HLA in healthy donors. The PCR had 60 Vbeta and 13 Jbeta primers. Method: immunoSEQ multiplex PCR; TCRdb's copy keeps in-frame clones and lacks some. The table for this sample gives 100,000 to 150,000 clones. Material: PBMCs. These receptors were taken from a man aged 18 to 30 in good health and CMV-seronegative.

V and J are TRBV7-2 and TRBJ2-1; 10 positions agree with TRBD2. Germline values: CDR1 SGHTA, CDR2 FQGNSA. The CDR3 runs 17 residues. V dropped 2 bases and J dropped 4; count of bases not matched to a gene: 8. Written as DNA, the CDR3 is TGTGCCAGCAGCTTATTTGGTTCAGCGGGGGGGTACAATGAGCAGTTCTTC. It translates to CASSLFGSAGGYNEQFF.

V is TRBV11-3 and J is TRBJ2-2; D not resolved. The V end lost 5 bases, the J end lost 4 bases, and 11 bases lay between the germline ends. This CDR3 is 14 amino acids long. Germline V gene data show CDR1 as SGHNT and CDR2 as YENEEA. Here the CDR3 reads CASSATVATGELFF. In DNA, the CDR3 is TGTGCCAGCAGCGCTACAGTCGCCACCGGGGAGCTGTTTTTT.